This T cell receptor (beta chain) was recorded in a study of shared clonotypes between healthy human individuals. Findings of the study overall: Clonotype sharing among donors was expected to depend on sequencing depth. In general, naive subsets displayed greater estimated richness than memory subsets did.

The CDR3 totals 17 residues. Germline lookup yields CDR1 SGHAT and CDR2 FQNNGV. The ends were cut back, 4 bases at V and 4 bases at J, with 23 bases in the middle. Of note for this clone: Antigen: not known.

TCRdb's copy holds only in-frame clones and misses some; the assay was immunoSEQ multiplex PCR. The table lists under 1 million clones, approximately 97% of them singletons. The naive CD8 subset, CD45RO-negative cells positively selected for CCR7, excluded terminally differentiated effector memory CD45RA+ cells. Sequences were obtained from naive CD8+ T cells sorted from blood. The V call is TRBV11-2, the J call TRBJ2-7; D might be TRBD2 (6 bases). The clonotype comes from a man aged 25 to 45 in good health. CDR3 DNA sequence: TGTGCCAGCAGCTCCTGGGATAGCGGTTATGGAGGATACGAGCAGTACTTC. Residues: CASSSWDSGYGGYEQYF.